The next 21 T cell receptor beta chains were all read from a single sample in a study of T-cell reconstitution after alpha-beta-depleted transplantation in children. The TCRbeta library incorporated unique molecular identifiers. TCRdb re-called the PCR reads with MiXCR, one entry per CDR3 protein. Of around 600,000 distinct CDR3 sequences listed, under 12% are singletons. Sequencing was performed on PBMCs from the stem cell graft donor, taken from the stem cell graft. These receptors originate from a human donor who donated a stem cell graft to a child with acute myeloid leukemia.

This clonotype was seen many times. The V gene is TRBV7-3, the J gene TRBJ2-3; D gene ambiguous. From germline, CDR1 is SGHTA and CDR2 FQGTGA. The ends were cut back, 1 base at V and 6 bases at J, with 8 bases in the middle. The CDR3 covers 13 residues. CDR3 sequence: CASSLNPSDTQYF. The CDR3 nucleotides are TGTGCCAGCAGCTTAAACCCGTCGGATACGCAGTATTTT.

This clonotype was counted a few times. This rearrangement joins TRBV30 to TRBJ1-5, with a weak D call TRBD1 (6 bases). V lost 5 bases and J lost 0, with 8 bases in between. Per germline, CDR1 GTSNPN and CDR2 SVGIG (reference sequence). There are 13 residues in the CDR3. CDR3 DNA sequence: TGTGCCTGGGGACAGCTTAGCAATCAGCCCCAGCATTTT. As protein: CAWGQLSNQPQHF.

In this sample, this clonotype turned up many times. J is TRBJ2-7 and V is TRBV29-1; D ambiguous. Trimming took off 1 base at V and 6 bases at J, with 7 bases between the two ends. The CDR3 runs to 11 residues. From germline, CDR1 is SQVTM and CDR2 ANQGSEA. The CDR3 region is CSVEAKSEQYF. The CDR3 DNA sequence: TGCAGCGTTGAAGCGAAGAGCGAGCAGTACTTC.

The chain combines TRBV5-5 with TRBJ1-4; D unresolved. The V gene lost 4 bases and the J gene lost 4 bases, with 11 bases spanning the gap. CDR3 length equals 14 residues. Germline-derived CDR1 and CDR2 are SGHKS and YYEKEE (reference sequence). CDR3 sequence (DNA): TGTGCCAGCAGCAACCGGGTCCTTAATGAAAAACTGTTTTTT. Residues: CASSNRVLNEKLFF.

This clonotype has only a few counts. This chain links TRBV7-9 with TRBJ2-7; no definite D call. Per germline, CDR1 SEHNR and CDR2 FQNEAQ (reference sequence). V shed 6 bases and J shed 3 bases, with 12 bases lying between them. The CDR3 has 13 residues. CDR3 residues: CASSPDSGYEQYF. The CDR3, as DNA: TGTGCCAGCAGTCCAGACTCGGGCTACGAGCAGTACTTC.

This clonotype was detected only a few times. The chain combines TRBV20-1 with TRBJ2-1; weak D call: TRBD2 (5 bases). CDR1 is DFQATT and CDR2 is SNEGSKA in the germline V gene (reference sequence). Trimming cost V 1 base and J 0 bases, with 10 bases left between them. The length of the CDR3 is 15 residues. The CDR3 coding sequence is TGCAGTGCTAGAGGGGGAGTGAGCTCCTACAATGAGCAGTTCTTC. This codes for CSARGGVSSYNEQFF.

In this sample, this clonotype turned up a few times. The rearrangement joins TRBV5-1 to TRBJ2-1; D remains unclear. The CDR3 contains 15 residues. V shed 1 base and J shed 5 bases, with 13 bases lying between them. CDR1 SGHRS and CDR2 YFSETQ come from the germline V gene. The chain's CDR3 is CASSLTVGHHNEQFF. DNA for the CDR3: TGCGCCAGCAGCTTGACCGTGGGTCACCACAATGAGCAGTTCTTC.

The V and J genes are TRBV6-2 or TRBV6-3 and TRBJ2-1; TRBD2 agrees at 16 bases. Trimming at V came to 0 bases and at J to 0 bases, leaving 11 bases not matched to a gene. Per the germline V gene, CDR1 is MNHEY and CDR2 is SVGEGT. The CDR3 is made up of 22 amino acids. This chain's CDR3 is CASSYSRGSGTSGRVSYNEQFF. CDR3 DNA: TGTGCCAGCAGTTACTCGAGGGGCTCGGGGACTAGCGGGAGGGTCTCCTACAATGAGCAGTTCTTC.

In its sample, this clonotype was seen many times. The chain uses TRBV5-1 and TRBJ2-1; 11 nucleotides match TRBD2. The CDR3 extends over 15 amino acids. V lost 0 bases to trimming and J lost 8 bases; unmatched junction nucleotides: 4. Germline lookup yields CDR1 SGHRS and CDR2 YFSETQ. The CDR3 here is CASSLGLAGLDEQFF. CDR3 sequence (DNA): TGCGCCAGCAGCTTGGGACTAGCGGGATTAGATGAGCAGTTCTTC.

This clonotype was detected ten times or more. The chain employs TRBV7-9 and TRBJ1-4, with unresolved D. The CDR3 length is 12 residues. CDR1 and CDR2 from the germline V gene are SEHNR and FQNEAQ (reference sequence). V was trimmed by 7 bases and J by 10 bases, leaving 13 bases between them. The CDR3 sequence: CASTFLEGKLFF. Written as DNA, the CDR3 is TGTGCCAGCACGTTTTTGGAGGGAAAACTGTTTTTT.

Only a few counts were recorded for this clonotype. This sequence joins TRBV20-1 and TRBJ1-1, with a possible D match to TRBD1 (5 bases). There are 9 residues in the CDR3. CDR1 DFQATT and CDR2 SNEGSKA come from the germline V gene (reference sequence). Written as DNA, the CDR3 is TGCTGTATACAGGCGGGAGCTTTCTTT. It translates to CCIQAGAFF.

V and J are TRBV25-1 and TRBJ2-1; no definite D call. Per germline, CDR1 MGHDK and CDR2 SYGVNS. The CDR3 runs 15 residues. V lost 3 bases and J lost 0, with 9 bases in between. This CDR3 reads CASSEQSSSYNEQFF. The CDR3 DNA sequence: TGTGCCAGCAGTGAGCAAAGCAGCTCCTACAATGAGCAGTTCTTC.

This clonotype appeared a few times. The chain employs TRBV20-1 and TRBJ1-1; possibly TRBD1 for D (6 bases). The CDR3 consists of 14 residues. CDR1 and CDR2 (germline): DFQATT, SNEGSKA (reference sequence). V dropped 3 bases and J dropped 2 bases, with 13 bases sitting between them. The CDR3 nucleotides read TGCAGTGCTAGGTGGAACAGGGAAAACACTGAAGCTTTCTTT. Translation: CSARWNRENTEAFF.

This clonotype has ten or more counts. The chain carries TRBV13 and TRBJ1-6, with 7 nucleotides matching TRBD1. Germline CDR1 PRHDT, CDR2 FYEKMQ (reference sequence). The CDR3 consists of 15 residues. V lost 5 bases, J lost 7 bases, and 8 bases stayed unmatched. The CDR3 spells CASSVRQGQNSPLHF. CDR3 DNA: TGTGCCAGCAGCGTCCGACAGGGACAAAATTCACCCCTCCACTTT.

A few counts support this clonotype. J is TRBJ1-2 and V is TRBV18; tentative D call: TRBD1 (6 bases). CDR1 and CDR2 from the germline V gene are KGHSH and LQKENI. This CDR3 is built from 14 residues. The germline V and J ends were trimmed by 3 bases and 6 bases, with 14 bases remaining between them. The CDR3 sequence is CASSPVGTTDGYTF. CDR3 coding DNA: TGTGCCAGCTCACCGGTCGGGACAACGGATGGCTACACCTTC.

This clonotype was found many times. The V gene is TRBV12-3 or TRBV12-4, the J gene TRBJ2-1, with D unclear. The CDR3 has 11 amino acids. V was trimmed by 6 bases and J by 9 bases, leaving 9 bases between them. Here the CDR3 DNA reads TGTGCCAGCAGGCAGACCCTTGAGCAGTTCTTC. It encodes CASRQTLEQFF.

In its sample, this clonotype was seen many times. V gene TRBV20-1 combines with J gene TRBJ2-1; 7 bases match TRBD1. The CDR3 is made up of 14 amino acids. Germline-derived CDR1 and CDR2 are DFQATT and SNEGSKA (reference sequence). V dropped 5 bases and J dropped 4; count of bases not matched to a gene: 8. CDR3 in DNA: TGCAGTGCTGATGACAGGGCTGCTTACAATGAGCAGTTCTTC. The encoded protein is CSADDRAAYNEQFF.

The chain links TRBV7-2 to TRBJ1-6; a weak D match, TRBD1 (5 bases). The length of the CDR3 is 15 residues. CDR1 is SGHTA and CDR2 is FQGNSA in the germline V gene. V lost 4 bases, J lost 6 bases, and 13 bases lay in between. The CDR3 is CASSWLTGANSPLHF. The CDR3 nucleotides are TGTGCCAGCAGCTGGTTGACTGGGGCTAATTCACCCCTCCACTTT.

This chain connects TRBV20-1 to TRBJ1-5, with D perhaps matching TRBD1 (5 bases). Germline V CDR1 and CDR2: DFQATT, SNEGSKA (reference sequence). V lost 6 bases to trimming and J lost 4 bases, with 16 bases between them. The length of the CDR3 is 14 residues. In DNA, the CDR3 is TGCAGTGCCGCGAGCGGGACGGATAATCAGCCCCAGCATTTT. It specifies CSAASGTDNQPQHF.

In its sample, this clonotype was seen many times. Germline is not matched at one junction end, which may reflect a read error. The rearrangement uses TRBV20-1 and TRBJ1-1; D is uncertain. This CDR3 contains 8 residues. The germline CDR1 and CDR2 sequences are DFQATT and SNEGSKA (reference sequence). DNA for the CDR3: TGCAGTGCTAAACGGGAGGCCTTT. This translates into CSAKREAF.

This clonotype was observed a handful of times. This chain uses TRBV7-9 with TRBJ1-1; 11 nucleotides match TRBD1. The CDR3 has 15 residues. Germline V gene lookup returns CDR1 SEHNR and CDR2 FQNEAQ (reference sequence). J lost 5 bases, V lost 5 bases, and 7 bases had no gene match. DNA of the CDR3: TGTGCCAGCAGCCCGACGGGACAGGGGGAGACTGAAGCTTTCTTT. Its translation is CASSPTGQGETEAFF.